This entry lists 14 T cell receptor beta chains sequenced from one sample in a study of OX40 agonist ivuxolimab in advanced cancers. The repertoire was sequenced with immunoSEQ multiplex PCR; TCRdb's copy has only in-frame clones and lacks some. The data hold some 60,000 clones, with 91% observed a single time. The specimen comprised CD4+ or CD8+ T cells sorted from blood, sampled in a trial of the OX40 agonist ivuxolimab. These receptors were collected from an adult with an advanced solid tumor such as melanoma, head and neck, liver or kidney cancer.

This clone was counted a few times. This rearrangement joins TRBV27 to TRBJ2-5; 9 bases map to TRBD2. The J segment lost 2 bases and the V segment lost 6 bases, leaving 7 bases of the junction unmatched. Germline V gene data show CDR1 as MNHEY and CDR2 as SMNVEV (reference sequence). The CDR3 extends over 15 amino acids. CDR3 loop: CASSGLAKGQETQYF. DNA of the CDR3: TGTGCCAGCAGCGGACTAGCGAAGGGGCAAGAGACCCAGTACTTC.

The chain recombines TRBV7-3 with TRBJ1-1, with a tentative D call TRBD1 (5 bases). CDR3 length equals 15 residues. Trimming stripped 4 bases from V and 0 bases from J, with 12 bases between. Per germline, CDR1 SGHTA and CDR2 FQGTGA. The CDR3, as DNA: TGTGCCAGCAGCTCGATGACAGCGGTGAACACTGAAGCTTTCTTT. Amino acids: CASSSMTAVNTEAFF.

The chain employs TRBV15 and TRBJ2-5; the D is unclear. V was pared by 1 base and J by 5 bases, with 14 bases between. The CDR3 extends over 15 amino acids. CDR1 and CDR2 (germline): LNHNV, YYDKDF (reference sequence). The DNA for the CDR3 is TGTGCCACCAGCAGAGCTGGCGCTCGCCGGGAGACCCAGTACTTC. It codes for CATSRAGARRETQYF.

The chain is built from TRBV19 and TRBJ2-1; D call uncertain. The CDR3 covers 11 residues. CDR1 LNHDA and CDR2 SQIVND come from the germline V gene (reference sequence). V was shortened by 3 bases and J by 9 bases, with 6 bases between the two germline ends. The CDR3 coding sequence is TGTGCCAGTAGTATTAACAGTGAGCAGTTCTTC. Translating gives CASSINSEQFF.

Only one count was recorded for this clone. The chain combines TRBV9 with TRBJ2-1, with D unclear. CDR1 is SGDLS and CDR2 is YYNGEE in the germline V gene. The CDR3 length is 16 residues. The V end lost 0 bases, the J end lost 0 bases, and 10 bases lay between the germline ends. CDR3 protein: CASSVGAGNSYNEQFF. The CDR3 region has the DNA TGTGCCAGCAGCGTAGGTGCAGGCAACTCCTACAATGAGCAGTTCTTC.

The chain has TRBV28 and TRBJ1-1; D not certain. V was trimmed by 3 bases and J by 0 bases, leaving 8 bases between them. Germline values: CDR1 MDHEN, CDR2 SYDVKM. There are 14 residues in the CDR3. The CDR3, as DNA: TGTGCCAGCAGTTTTGTGCAGATGAACACTGAAGCTTTCTTT. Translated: CASSFVQMNTEAFF. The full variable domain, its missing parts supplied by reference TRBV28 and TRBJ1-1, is DVKVTQSSRYLVKRTGEKVFLECVQDMDHENMFWYRQDPGLGLRLIYFSYDVKMKEKGDIPEGYSVSREKKERFSLILESASTNQTSMYLCASSFVQMNTEAFFGQGTRLTVV.

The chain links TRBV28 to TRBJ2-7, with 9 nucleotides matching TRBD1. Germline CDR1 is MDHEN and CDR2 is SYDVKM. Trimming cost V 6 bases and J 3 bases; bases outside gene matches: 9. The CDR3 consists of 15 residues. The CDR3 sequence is CASRSSGTGYYEQYF. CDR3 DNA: TGTGCCAGCAGGAGCTCCGGGACAGGGTACTACGAGCAGTACTTC.

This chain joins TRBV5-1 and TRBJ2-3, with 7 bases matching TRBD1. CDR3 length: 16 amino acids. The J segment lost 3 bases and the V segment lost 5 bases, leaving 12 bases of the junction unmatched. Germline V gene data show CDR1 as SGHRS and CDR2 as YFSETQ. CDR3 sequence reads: CASRMSGTAVTDTQYF. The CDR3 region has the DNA TGCGCCAGCAGAATGTCCGGGACAGCTGTGACAGATACGCAGTATTTT.

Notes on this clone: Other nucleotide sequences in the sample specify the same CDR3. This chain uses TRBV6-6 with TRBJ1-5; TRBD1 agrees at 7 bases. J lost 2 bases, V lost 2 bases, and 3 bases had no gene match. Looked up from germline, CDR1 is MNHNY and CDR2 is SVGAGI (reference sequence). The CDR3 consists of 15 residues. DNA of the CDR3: TGTGCCAGCAGTTACGGCAGGGGGGGCAATCAGCCCCAGCATTTT. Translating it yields CASSYGRGGNQPQHF.

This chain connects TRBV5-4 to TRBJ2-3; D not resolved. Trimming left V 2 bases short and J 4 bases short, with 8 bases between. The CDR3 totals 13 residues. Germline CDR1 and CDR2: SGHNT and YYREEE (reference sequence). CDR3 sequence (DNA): TGTGCCAGCAGCTTTGAGTCCCCAGATACGCAGTATTTT. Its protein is CASSFESPDTQYF. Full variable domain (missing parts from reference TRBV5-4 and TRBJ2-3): ETGVTQSPTHLIKTRGQQVTLRCSSQSGHNTVSWYQQALGQGPQFIFQYYREEENGRGNFPPRFSGLQFPNYSSELNVNALELDDSALYLCASSFESPDTQYFGPGTRLTVL.

Here the CDR3 reads CACRQRLLEETQYF. CDR3 coding DNA: TGCGCCTGCCGTCAGCGCTTACTCGAAGAGACCCAGTACTTC. This chain links TRBV5-1 with TRBJ2-5; D not resolved. The CDR3 length is 14 residues. V was cut by 10 bases and J by 3 bases, with 19 bases left in between. Germline values: CDR1 SGHRS, CDR2 YFSETQ.

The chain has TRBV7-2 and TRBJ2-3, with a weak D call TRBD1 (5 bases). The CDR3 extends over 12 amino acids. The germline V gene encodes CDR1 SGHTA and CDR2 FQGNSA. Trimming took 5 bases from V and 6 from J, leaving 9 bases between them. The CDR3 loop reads CASSRKGDTQYF. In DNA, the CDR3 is TGTGCCAGCAGCCGTAAGGGGGATACGCAGTATTTT.

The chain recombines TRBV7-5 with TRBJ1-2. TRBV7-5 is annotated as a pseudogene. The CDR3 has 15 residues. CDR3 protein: CARSRPGRRVYGYTF. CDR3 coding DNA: TGTGCCAGAAGTCGCCCGGGAAGAAGGGTATATGGCTACACCTTC.

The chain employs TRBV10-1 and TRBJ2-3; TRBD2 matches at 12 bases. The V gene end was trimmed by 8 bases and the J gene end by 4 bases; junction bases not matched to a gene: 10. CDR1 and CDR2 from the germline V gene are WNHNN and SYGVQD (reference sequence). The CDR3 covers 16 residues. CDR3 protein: CASSTRLAGDADTQYF. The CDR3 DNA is TGCGCCAGCTCGACCCGACTAGCGGGGGATGCAGATACGCAGTATTTT.